One and the same sample provided the 11 T cell receptor beta chains below, sequenced in a study of T cell changes during pregnancy in multiple sclerosis. Measured with immunoSEQ multiplex PCR; TCRdb has only the in-frame clones, and not every one. This sample carries about 60,000 clones, roughly nine tenths of them seen once, and the ten largest clones take 0.6% to 0.9%. The source material was CD4+ T cells from peripheral blood mononuclear cells, sampled in the first trimester of pregnancy. These receptors all come from a female donor with multiple sclerosis, enrolled in a pregnancy study.

The chain employs TRBV18 and TRBJ1-5; a weak D match, TRBD1 (5 bases). The germline V gene has CDR1 KGHSH and CDR2 LQKENI. The CDR3 has 15 residues. V shed 2 bases and J shed 7 bases, with 15 bases lying between them. As DNA, the CDR3 is TGTGCCAGCTCACCATACCTCGGGGGGGTACAGCCCCAGCATTTT. Translating gives CASSPYLGGVQPQHF.

The V gene is TRBV18, the J gene TRBJ1-2; D is unclear. Deletions cut 3 bases from V and 4 bases from J, with 12 bases between. The CDR3 sequence is 14 residues long. Germline V CDR1 and CDR2: KGHSH, LQKENI. CDR3 bases: TGTGCCAGCTCACCGGGTGGAGAGAGCTATGGCTACACCTTC. Residues: CASSPGGESYGYTF.

This sequence joins TRBV30 and TRBJ1-6; perhaps TRBD1 as D (5 bases). Trimming stripped 5 bases from V and 8 bases from J, with 16 bases between. The length of the CDR3 is 14 residues. Looked up from germline, CDR1 is GTSNPN and CDR2 is SVGIG (reference sequence). CDR3 region: CAWEPGGAHSPLHF. The CDR3, as DNA: TGTGCCTGGGAACCCGGTGGGGCGCATTCACCCCTCCACTTT.

J is TRBJ1-1 and V is TRBV7-3; 7 nucleotides match TRBD1. Trimming removed 5 bases from V and 1 base from J; junction bases left unmatched: 4. Germline values: CDR1 SGHTA, CDR2 FQGTGA. This CDR3 is 14 amino acids long. CDR3 coding DNA: TGTGCCAGCAGCCAGACAGGGTGGAACACTGAAGCTTTCTTT. Protein: CASSQTGWNTEAFF.

The chain joins TRBV29-1 to TRBJ1-5; TRBD1 is a possible D gene (5 bases). Between the trimmed V and J ends, which lost 4 bases and 1 base, there was a span of 17 bases. Germline CDR1 is SQVTM and CDR2 is ANQGSEA. The CDR3 spans 16 residues. The CDR3 spells CSVVPGGSGSNQPQHF. For the CDR3, the DNA is TGCAGCGTTGTACCCGGGGGTAGTGGAAGCAATCAGCCCCAGCATTTT. The full variable domain, in which reference TRBV29-1 and TRBJ1-5 provide the parts outside the CDR3, is SAVISQKPSRDICQRGTSLTIQCQVDSQVTMMFWYRQQPGQSLTLIATANQGSEATYESGFVIDKFPISRPNLTFSTLTVSNMSPEDSSIYLCSVVPGGSGSNQPQHFGDGTRLSIL.

The chain uses TRBV19 and TRBJ1-2; 9 nucleotides match TRBD1. CDR1 and CDR2 (germline): LNHDA, SQIVND (reference sequence). The CDR3 has 13 residues. After removal of 4 bases from V and 8 bases from J, the junction contained 5 bases not matched to a gene. The CDR3 bases are TGTGCCAGTAGTAGGGACAGGGCTTTGGGCTACACCTTC. Its protein product is CASSRDRALGYTF.

This chain's CDR3 is CSAYRSAQYF. The CDR3 nucleotides are TGCAGTGCGTACAGGTCGGCCCAGTACTTC. The chain combines TRBV20-1 with TRBJ2-5; D might be TRBD1 (5 bases). In germline, CDR1 is DFQATT, CDR2 SNEGSKA (reference sequence). V shed 6 bases and J shed 9 bases, with 11 bases lying between them. CDR3 length: 10 residues.

This chain joins TRBV6-5 and TRBJ1-6, with D possibly matching TRBD1 (6 bases). The V end was cut by 6 bases, the J end by 3 bases, with 12 bases between. The CDR3 is 15 residues long. Germline V lookup: CDR1 MNHEY, CDR2 SVGAGI. CDR3 sequence reads: CASRASGHYNSPLHF. The CDR3 DNA reads TGTGCCAGCAGGGCGTCGGGACACTATAATTCACCCCTCCACTTT.

V and J are TRBV18 and TRBJ2-1; 15 nucleotides agree with TRBD2. The V and J ends lost 1 base and 5 bases, in that order; junction bases with no gene match: 3. Germline assignment: CDR1 KGHSH and CDR2 LQKENI. This CDR3 spans 17 amino acids. CDR3 amino acids: CASSPRTSGGAHNEQFF. In nucleotides, the CDR3 is TGTGCCAGCTCACCACGGACTAGCGGGGGGGCCCACAATGAGCAGTTCTTC.

This chain connects TRBV7-6 to TRBJ1-4, with 9 bases lining up with TRBD1. Looked up from germline, CDR1 is SGHVS and CDR2 is FNYEAQ. The CDR3 loop spans 16 amino acids. V lost 3 bases and J lost 4; bases outside the gene matches: 6. This chain's CDR3 is CASSLTGTGFNEKLFF. The CDR3 nucleotides read TGTGCCAGCAGCTTGACCGGGACAGGGTTTAATGAAAAACTGTTTTTT.

CDR3 loop: CATSRDYGWGAEAFF. CDR3 DNA: TGTGCCACCAGCAGAGATTATGGGTGGGGCGCTGAAGCTTTCTTT. The chain couples TRBV15 to TRBJ1-1; tentatively, D is TRBD1 (5 bases). The germline V and J ends were trimmed by 0 bases and 6 bases, with 14 bases remaining between them. CDR3 length equals 15 residues. Germline lookup yields CDR1 LNHNV and CDR2 YYDKDF (reference sequence).